Below, 20 T cell receptor beta chains from the same sample are listed, as sequenced in a study of T cells expressing NK-cell markers. One entry per CDR3 protein, without DNA, is what TCRdb gives after re-calling the 5' RACE reads. This sample's table has some 140,000 distinct CDR3 sequences. The specimen sequenced was blood T cells: a sorted CD56 or NKG2C T cell subset, CD4+ or CD8+ T cells, or bulk PBMC T cells (not recorded which). These TCRs come from a woman aged 45 to 65 in good health.

This chain uses TRBV27 with TRBJ2-7; TCRdb selects TRBD1, and the lack of DNA leaves this call unchecked. This CDR3 has 15 residues. Germline V lookup: CDR1 MNHEY, CDR2 SMNVEV (reference sequence). The chain's CDR3 is CASSLWQGQIYEQYF.

V and J are TRBV10-2 and TRBJ2-2; the TCRdb call, TRBD2, lacks DNA for checking. Germline-derived CDR1 and CDR2 are WSHSY and SAAADI. This CDR3 region has 15 residues. The CDR3 reads CASSDVGGGTGELFF.

The CDR3 sequence is CASSSTQTGLETQYF. The rearrangement joins TRBV5-1 to TRBJ2-5; checking the TCRdb D call of TRBD1 is not possible without DNA. This CDR3 is 15 amino acids long. Germline V gene data show CDR1 as SGHRS and CDR2 as YFSETQ. Full variable domain (rest looked up from reference TRBV5-1 and TRBJ2-5): KAGVTQTPRYLIKTRGQQVTLSCSPISGHRSVSWYQQTPGQGLQFLFEYFSETQRNKGNFPGRFSGRQFSNSRSEMNVSTLELGDSALYLCASSSTQTGLETQYFGPGTRLLVL.

This chain uses TRBV12-3 or TRBV12-4 with TRBJ2-7. The CDR3 extends over 16 amino acids. The CDR3 is CATGTGKTDGTYEQYF.

CDR3 protein: CASSKLAGTSTDTQYF. The chain links TRBV12-3 or TRBV12-4 to TRBJ2-3; TCRdb's D gene call, TRBD2, goes unchecked for lack of DNA. This CDR3 region has 16 residues.

The chain is built from TRBV18 and TRBJ1-6; TCRdb's assignment of TRBD1 cannot be checked, as there is no DNA. From germline, CDR1 is KGHSH and CDR2 LQKENI. This CDR3 region has 16 residues. The CDR3 here is CASSRGQAGNNSPLHF.

The CDR3 here is CASRSTPGLASNEQFF. This chain joins TRBV6-1 and TRBJ2-1; checking the TCRdb D call of TRBD2 is not possible without DNA. This CDR3 region has 16 residues. Germline V gene data show CDR1 as MNHNS and CDR2 as SASEGT.

CDR3 loop: CATSVANNEQFF. The chain joins TRBV24-1 to TRBJ2-1. The V gene's germline CDR1 is KGHDR and CDR2 SFDVKD. The CDR3 length is 12 residues.

The chain recombines TRBV4-1 with TRBJ1-5; without DNA, the TCRdb call of TRBD1 cannot be checked. Germline V gene lookup returns CDR1 MGHRA and CDR2 YSYEKL. The CDR3 extends over 15 amino acids. The CDR3 is CASSQEPGRNQPQHF.

The V and J genes are TRBV7-8 and TRBJ1-1; TCRdb gives TRBD1 as the D gene, but with no DNA this cannot be confirmed. Germline V gene data show CDR1 as SGHVS and CDR2 as FQNEAQ. This CDR3 spans 13 amino acids. The CDR3 reads CASSSGGGAEAFF.

This rearrangement joins TRBV7-6 to TRBJ2-1; TCRdb outputs TRBD2, but without DNA this stays unchecked. Germline V gene sequence: CDR1 SGHVS, CDR2 FNYEAQ. This CDR3 is built from 16 residues. The CDR3 protein is CASSLSGGRVNNEQFF.

V usage is TRBV19 and J usage is TRBJ1-1; TCRdb selects TRBD1, and the lack of DNA leaves this call unchecked. Germline lookup yields CDR1 LNHDA and CDR2 SQIVND (reference sequence). The CDR3 length is 14 residues. The CDR3 sequence: CASSIMGGRSEAFF.

This chain uses TRBV24-1 with TRBJ1-1; with no DNA, the TCRdb D assignment of TRBD1 cannot be verified. The CDR3 has 12 residues. Germline V gene data show CDR1 as KGHDR and CDR2 as SFDVKD. CDR3 residues: CATSLGGTEAFF.

The V gene is TRBV29-1, the J gene TRBJ2-1; TCRdb indicates TRBD2, and absent DNA this call remains unverified. The germline gives CDR1 SQVTM, CDR2 ANQGSEA. The CDR3 is made up of 15 amino acids. The chain's CDR3 is CSGLILALSINEQFF.

V gene TRBV6-6 combines with J gene TRBJ2-5; TCRdb's D call, TRBD1, is unchecked because there is no DNA. Germline CDR1 reads MNHNY; CDR2 reads SVGAGI (reference sequence). CDR3 length: 11 amino acids. The CDR3 loop is CASNEGETQYF.

The CDR3 sequence is CASSYSAGPEAFQETQYF. The chain combines TRBV6-5 with TRBJ2-5; TCRdb outputs TRBD2, but without DNA this stays unchecked. Germline CDR1 reads MNHEY; CDR2 reads SVGAGI. The CDR3 runs 18 residues.

This chain uses TRBV21-1 with TRBJ1-1. TRBV21-1 is marked as a pseudogene. The CDR3 loop spans 12 amino acids. The CDR3 sequence is CASRTRGTEAFF.

This CDR3 is CASSYPSSGSYNEQFF. The rearrangement joins TRBV6-5 to TRBJ2-1; TCRdb's D call, TRBD2, is unchecked because there is no DNA. CDR1 MNHEY and CDR2 SVGAGI come from the germline V gene. The length of the CDR3 is 16 residues.

The CDR3 is CASSLGLAGDYNEQFF. The chain employs TRBV5-1 and TRBJ2-1; the TCRdb call, TRBD2, lacks DNA for checking. Per germline, CDR1 SGHRS and CDR2 YFSETQ. There are 16 residues in the CDR3. The full variable domain, its missing parts supplied by reference TRBV5-1 and TRBJ2-1, is KAGVTQTPRYLIKTRGQQVTLSCSPISGHRSVSWYQQTPGQGLQFLFEYFSETQRNKGNFPGRFSGRQFSNSRSEMNVSTLELGDSALYLCASSLGLAGDYNEQFFGPGTRLTVL.

This CDR3 is CASSVETGFSYNEQFF. The chain uses TRBV9 and TRBJ2-1; TCRdb lists TRBD1, though no DNA is available to test this call. The CDR3 contains 16 residues. Germline assignment: CDR1 SGDLS and CDR2 YYNGEE.